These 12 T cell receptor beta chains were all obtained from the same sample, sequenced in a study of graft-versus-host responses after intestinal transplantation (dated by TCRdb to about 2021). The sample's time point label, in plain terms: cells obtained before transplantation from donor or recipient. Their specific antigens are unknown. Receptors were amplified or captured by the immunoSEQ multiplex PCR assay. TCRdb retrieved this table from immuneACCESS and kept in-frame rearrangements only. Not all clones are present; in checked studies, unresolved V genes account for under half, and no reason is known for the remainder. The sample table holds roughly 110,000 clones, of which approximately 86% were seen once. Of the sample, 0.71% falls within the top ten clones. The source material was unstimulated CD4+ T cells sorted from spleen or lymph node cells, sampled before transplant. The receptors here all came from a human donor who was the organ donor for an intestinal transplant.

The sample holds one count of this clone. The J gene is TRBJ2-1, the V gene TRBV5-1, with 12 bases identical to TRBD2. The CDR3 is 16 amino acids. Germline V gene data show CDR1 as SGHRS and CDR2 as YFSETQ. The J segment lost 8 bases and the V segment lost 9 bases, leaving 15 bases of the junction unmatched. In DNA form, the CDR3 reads TGCGCCAATTATACGGAGACTAGCGGGAGTTCCGATGAGCAGTTCTTC. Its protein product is CANYTETSGSSDEQFF.

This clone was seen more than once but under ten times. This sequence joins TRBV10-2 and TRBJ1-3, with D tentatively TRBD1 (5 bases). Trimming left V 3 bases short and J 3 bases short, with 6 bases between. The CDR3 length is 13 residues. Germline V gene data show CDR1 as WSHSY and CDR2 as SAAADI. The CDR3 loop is CASSEGVGNTIYF. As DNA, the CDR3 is TGCGCCAGCAGTGAAGGGGTTGGAAACACCATATATTTT.

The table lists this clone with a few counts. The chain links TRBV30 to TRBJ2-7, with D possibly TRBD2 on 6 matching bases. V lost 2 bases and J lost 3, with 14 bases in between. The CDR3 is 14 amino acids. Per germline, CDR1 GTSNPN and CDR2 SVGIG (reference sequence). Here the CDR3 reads CAWSSGSLLYEQYF. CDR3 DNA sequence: TGTGCCTGGAGTAGCGGGTCCCTACTCTACGAGCAGTACTTC.

CDR3: CASSLNPGGSNYGYTF. CDR3 coding DNA: TGTGCCAGCAGCTTAAACCCAGGGGGCTCTAACTATGGCTACACCTTC. V is TRBV11-2 and J is TRBJ1-2, with 8 positions matching TRBD1. The CDR3 has 16 residues. V lost 2 bases to trimming and J lost 0 bases; unmatched junction nucleotides: 5. CDR1 and CDR2 from the germline V gene are SGHAT and FQNNGV.

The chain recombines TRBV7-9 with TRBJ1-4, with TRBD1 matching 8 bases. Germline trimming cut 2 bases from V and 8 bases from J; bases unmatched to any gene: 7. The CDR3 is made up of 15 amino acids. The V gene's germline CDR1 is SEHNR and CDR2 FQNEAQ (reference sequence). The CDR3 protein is CASSLQRGTGEKLFF. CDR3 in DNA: TGTGCCAGCAGCTTACAACGAGGGACAGGAGAAAAACTGTTTTTT. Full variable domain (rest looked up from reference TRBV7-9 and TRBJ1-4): DTGVSQNPRHKITKRGQNVTFRCDPISEHNRLYWYRQTLGQGPEFLTYFQNEAQLEKSRLLSDRFSAERPKGSFSTLEIQRTEQGDSAMYLCASSLQRGTGEKLFFGSGTQLSVL.

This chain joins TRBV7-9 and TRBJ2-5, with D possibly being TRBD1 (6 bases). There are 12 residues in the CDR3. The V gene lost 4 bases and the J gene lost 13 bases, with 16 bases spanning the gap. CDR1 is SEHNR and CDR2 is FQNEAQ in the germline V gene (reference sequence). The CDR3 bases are TGTGCCAGCAGCTCTATTACAGGGTTGCGGTACTTC. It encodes CASSSITGLRYF.

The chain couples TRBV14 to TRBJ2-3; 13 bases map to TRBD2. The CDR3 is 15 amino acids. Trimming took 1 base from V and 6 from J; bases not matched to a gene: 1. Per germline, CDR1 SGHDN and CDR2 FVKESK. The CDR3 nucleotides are TGTGCCAGCAGCCAAGGGGGACTAGCGGGGGATACGCAGTATTTT. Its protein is CASSQGGLAGDTQYF.

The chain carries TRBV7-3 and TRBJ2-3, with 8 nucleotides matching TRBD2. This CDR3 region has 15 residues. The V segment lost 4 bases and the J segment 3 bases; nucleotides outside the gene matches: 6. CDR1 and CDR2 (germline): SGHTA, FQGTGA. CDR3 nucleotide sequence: TGTGCCAGCAGCTCCGTAGCGGGGAGAACAGATACGCAGTATTTT. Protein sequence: CASSSVAGRTDTQYF.

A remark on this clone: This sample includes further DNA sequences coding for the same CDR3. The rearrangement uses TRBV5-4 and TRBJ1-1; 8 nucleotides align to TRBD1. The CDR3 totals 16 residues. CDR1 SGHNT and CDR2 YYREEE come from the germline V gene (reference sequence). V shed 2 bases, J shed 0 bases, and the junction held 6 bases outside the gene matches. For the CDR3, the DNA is TGTGCCAGCAGCTTAGGCAGGGGGCAGGTGAACACTGAAGCTTTCTTT. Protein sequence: CASSLGRGQVNTEAFF.

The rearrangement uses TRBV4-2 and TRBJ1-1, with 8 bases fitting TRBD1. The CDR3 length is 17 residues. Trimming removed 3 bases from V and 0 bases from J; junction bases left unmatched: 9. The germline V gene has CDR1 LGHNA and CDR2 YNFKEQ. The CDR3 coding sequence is TGTGCCAGCAGCCACTTACAGGGGGGAGTATTGAACACTGAAGCTTTCTTT. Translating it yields CASSHLQGGVLNTEAFF.

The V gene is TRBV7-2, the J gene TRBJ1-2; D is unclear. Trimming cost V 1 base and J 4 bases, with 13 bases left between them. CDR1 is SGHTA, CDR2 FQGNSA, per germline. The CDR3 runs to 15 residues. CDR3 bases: TGTGCCAGCAGCTTAGAGGTGGGATTGGGCTATGGCTACACCTTC. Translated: CASSLEVGLGYGYTF. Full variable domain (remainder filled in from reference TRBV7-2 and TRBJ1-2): GAGVSQSPSNKVTEKGKDVELRCDPISGHTALYWYRQSLGQGLEFLIYFQGNSAPDKSGLPSDRFSAERTGGSVSTLTIQRTQQEDSAVYLCASSLEVGLGYGYTFGSGTRLTVV.

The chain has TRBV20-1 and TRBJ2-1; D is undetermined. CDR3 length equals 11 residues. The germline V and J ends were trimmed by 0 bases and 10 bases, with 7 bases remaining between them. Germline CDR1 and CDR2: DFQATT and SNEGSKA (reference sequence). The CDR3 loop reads CSARDHMEQFF. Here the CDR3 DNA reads TGCAGTGCTAGAGATCACATGGAGCAGTTCTTC.